This paragraph reports one T cell receptor (beta chain). The data belong to a study of cytomegalovirus exposure and HLA in healthy donors. The protocol was immunoSEQ multiplex PCR, while the TCRdb copy is restricted to in-frame clones and leaves out a portion. The sample contains about 110,000 clones, approximately 95% of which appear only once. The J segment lost 12 bases and the V segment lost 4 bases, leaving 15 bases of the junction unmatched. The germline V gene encodes CDR1 SNHLY and CDR2 FYNNEI. The CDR3 extends over 15 amino acids. The chain joins TRBV2 to TRBJ2-1, with 7 bases that match TRBD1. Sequenced: PBMCs. This clonotype was obtained from a woman aged 18-29 years in good health and CMV-seronegative. As DNA, the CDR3 is TGTGCCAGCAGTGGGGGAACGGGACAGAGCCGTGGGCAGTTCTTC. As protein: CASSGGTGQSRGQFF.